The source of this T cell receptor beta chain is a study of blood T cell repertoires in COVID-19. Libraries were prepared by immunoSEQ multiplex PCR; TCRdb keeps only in-frame clonotypes and omits some of them. The data hold about 480,000 clones, with 88% observed a single time. The source is a woman aged 40 to 49 who had recovered from COVID-19. Sequencing was performed on PBMCs or T cells enriched from blood (not recorded which).

The CDR3 sequence: CASSQTGLEQFF. Here the CDR3 DNA reads TGTGCCAGCAGCCAGACAGGACTTGAGCAGTTCTTC. This chain uses TRBV7-9 with TRBJ2-1; D perhaps matches TRBD1 (6 bases). The CDR3 is 12 residues long. CDR1 SEHNR and CDR2 FQNEAQ come from the germline V gene (reference sequence). V lost 5 bases to trimming and J lost 9 bases, with 11 bases between them.